The rows below give T cell receptor beta chains drawn from one sample of a study of blood T cell repertoires in COVID-19. Clones were sequenced by immunoSEQ multiplex PCR, and TCRdb holds only the in-frame ones, with some missing. The sample contains 300,000 to 350,000 clones, about nine tenths of which appear only once. Specimen: peripheral blood. The receptor source for this set is a man in his late teens or twenties with active or convalescent COVID-19. The CDR3 runs from the conserved cysteine through the conserved F or W. The D gene is left open where the match is weak. Clone size is stated in some rows and not others, as once, few, many or a class when expanded.

d_gene	v_gene	abundance	j_gene	CDR3nt	CDR3aa
-	TRBV2	-	TRBJ2-7	TGTGCCAGCAGTGTGTCAGTAGCAAAGACGTACGAGCAGTACTTC	CASSVSVAKTYEQYF
-	TRBV28	-	TRBJ1-1	TGTGCCAGCAGTTCCAGGGAGGGTGAAGCTTTCTTT	CASSSREGEAFF
-	TRBV10-3	-	TRBJ1-5	TGTGCCATCAGTGACGACCCCCGAGAGGGAGTCAGCAATCAGCCCCAGCATTTT	CAISDDPREGVSNQPQHF
-	TRBV6-6	-	TRBJ2-2	TGTGCCAGCAGTTACTCGAATACGGTCGGGGAGCTGTTTTTT	CASSYSNTVGELFF
TRBD1	TRBV27	-	TRBJ1-4	TGTGCCAGCAGTCTACAGGGGATGAGTGAAAAACTGTTTTTT	CASSLQGMSEKLFF
-	TRBV7-3	-	TRBJ2-1	TGTGCCAGCAGCTTGGCAGGATCCTCCTACAATGAGCAGTTCTTC	CASSLAGSSYNEQFF
TRBD1	TRBV5-1	-	TRBJ2-6	TGCGCCAGCAGCTACGGACAGGTGCTGACTAATGGGGCCAACGTCCTGACTTTC	CASSYGQVLTNGANVLTF
-	TRBV21-1	-	TRBJ2-1	TGTGCCAGGGTCCGGGGGGGCTACCACAATGAGCAGTTCTTC	CARVRGGYHNEQFF
-	TRBV6-1	-	TRBJ1-5	TGTGCCAGCAGTGAAGCGGGGGGTCACGATCAGCCCCAGCATTTT	CASSEAGGHDQPQHF
-	TRBV28	-	TRBJ2-7	TGTGCCAGCAGCCGAAGCTCAGGGGTAGGCTACGAGCAGTACTTC	CASSRSSGVGYEQYF
TRBD1	TRBV15	once	TRBJ2-3	TGTGCCACCAGCATTTTCAGGGGGCCCCCAGATACGCAGTATTTT	CATSIFRGPPDTQYF
-	TRBV2	-	TRBJ2-2	TGTGCCAGCCTACAGGGGAACACCGGGGAGCTGTTTTTT	CASLQGNTGELFF
-	TRBV6-5	-	TRBJ1-5	TGTGCCAGCGCAGGGTATGACAATCAGCCCCAGCATTTT	CASAGYDNQPQHF
-	TRBV19	-	TRBJ1-1	TGTGCCAGCACCACCCCCAGCTGGGCGAGTGGTACTGAAGCTTTCTTT	CASTTPSWASGTEAFF
-	TRBV28	-	TRBJ1-4	TGTGCCAGCAGTTTAGGTCAAGCGCCGTCGAAACTGTTTTTT	CASSLGQAPSKLFF
TRBD1	TRBV28	-	TRBJ1-5	TGTGCCAGCAGTATACAGGGGGCGTTTGCTCAGCCCCAGCATTTT	CASSIQGAFAQPQHF
-	TRBV6-5	-	TRBJ1-1	TGTGCCAGCAGTAAACAGGGTGGCACCACTGAAGCTTTCTTT	CASSKQGGTTEAFF
TRBD2	TRBV3-1/TRBV3-2	-	TRBJ2-3	TGTGCCAGCAGTCAAACGGTGTCTAGCGGGGGGGCCATAGCAGATACGCAGTATTTT	CASSQTVSSGGAIADTQYF
TRBD2	TRBV5-8	-	TRBJ2-2	TGTGCCAGCAGCGACGTGGGGGGGAAGAACACCGGGGAGCTGTTTTTT	CASSDVGGKNTGELFF
TRBD1	TRBV4-1	few	TRBJ1-3	TGCGCCAGCAGTGTGTCAGGGGGTGGAAACACCATATATTTT	CASSVSGGGNTIYF
TRBD1	TRBV14	-	TRBJ1-5	TGTGCCAGCATTAATGCTACGACAGGGGGCGGTGGTTTCTATCAGCCCCAGCATTTT	CASINATTGGGGFYQPQHF
-	TRBV4-1	-	TRBJ2-7	TGCGCCAGCAGCCGACACCTAGCGAAAGACTACGAGCAGTACTTC	CASSRHLAKDYEQYF
TRBD2	TRBV27	-	TRBJ2-7	TGTGCCAGCAGTCAAGGGACTAGCGGAAACGAGCAGTACTTC	CASSQGTSGNEQYF
TRBD1	TRBV12-5	-	TRBJ2-1	TGTGCTAGTGGTTTGCCGGGACAGGGGGCTCCTGAGCAGTTCTTC	CASGLPGQGAPEQFF
-	TRBV7-2	-	TRBJ2-5	TGTGCCAGCAGCTTTTATGGAGAGCAAGAGACCCAGTACTTC	CASSFYGEQETQYF
-	TRBV28	-	TRBJ1-2	TGTGCCAGCAGACCTCCCGTACGCGCGGGGCCCTCGGCTAACTATGGCTACACCTTC	CASRPPVRAGPSANYGYTF
-	TRBV7-9	-	TRBJ2-7	TGTGCCAGCAGCTTTCGGACAGTAGAGAACGAGCAGTACTTC	CASSFRTVENEQYF
TRBD1	TRBV5-1	-	TRBJ1-4	TGCGCCAGCAGCTTGTGGGAACAGGGGGTGAATGAAAAACTGTTTTTT	CASSLWEQGVNEKLFF
TRBD2	TRBV9	-	TRBJ2-1	TGTGCCAGCAGCCTAGGTACTAGCGGGAGAAACTACAATGAGCAGTTCTTC	CASSLGTSGRNYNEQFF
-	TRBV6-5	-	TRBJ1-3	TGTGCCAGCAGTTACACCACAGGGCATGGAAACACCATATATTTT	CASSYTTGHGNTIYF
TRBD1	TRBV28	-	TRBJ1-2	TGTGCCAGCAGTAAACTTACAGCAGGGGGCGCGGTTAGGGGCTACACCTTC	CASSKLTAGGAVRGYTF
-	TRBV5-6	-	TRBJ1-1	TGTGCCAGCAGCTTGGCCCCGAGACAGCTGAACACTGAAGCTTTCTTT	CASSLAPRQLNTEAFF
-	TRBV18	once	TRBJ1-3	TGTGCCAGCTCACCATCGTCGGGAAACACCATATATTTT	CASSPSSGNTIYF
-	TRBV19	-	TRBJ1-1	TGTGCCAGTAGTAACCAGGCAGGCACTGAAGCTTTCTTT	CASSNQAGTEAFF
-	TRBV10-3	-	TRBJ1-5	TGTGCCATCAGTGAGTCCATCGGGGTTCAGCCCCAGCATTTT	CAISESIGVQPQHF
TRBD2	TRBV6-2/TRBV6-3	-	TRBJ2-5	TGTGCCAGCAGTCAGACTAGCGGGAGGGTCCTTTTAGAGACCCAGTACTTC	CASSQTSGRVLLETQYF
-	TRBV5-1	-	TRBJ2-1	TGCGCCAGCAGCCCTCTAGCGTCCTCCTACAATGAGCAGTTCTTC	CASSPLASSYNEQFF
-	TRBV25-1	-	TRBJ2-1	TGTGCCAGCCGCCGACTAGGTGAGCAGTTCTTC	CASRRLGEQFF
TRBD1	TRBV28	-	TRBJ1-3	TGTGCCAGCAGTTTGGGGACAGGGCGGGTTTTGGACACCATATATTTT	CASSLGTGRVLDTIYF
TRBD1	TRBV18	-	TRBJ2-3	TGTGCCAGCTCACCACTGGGGACAGGGGGGTCAGATACGCAGTATTTT	CASSPLGTGGSDTQYF
TRBD1	TRBV10-1	-	TRBJ2-1	TGCGCCAGCTCTTTTGACAGGGTGTTCGATGAGCAGTTCTTC	CASSFDRVFDEQFF
-	TRBV20-1	-	TRBJ2-7	TGCAGTGCTAGTCCCACTGGCGGTGGGTATAGGGAGCAGTACTTC	CSASPTGGGYREQYF
TRBD1	TRBV10-3	-	TRBJ1-1	TGTGCCATCAGTTTCCGGGACAGGGGAAACACTGAAGCTTTCTTT	CAISFRDRGNTEAFF
-	TRBV3-1/TRBV3-2	-	TRBJ2-1	TGTGCCAGCAGCCAAGGCGGGATCTCCTACAATGAGCAGTTCTTC	CASSQGGISYNEQFF
-	TRBV5-1	-	TRBJ1-1	TGCGCCAGCAGCTTGAGGAGGAACACTGAAGCTTTCTTT	CASSLRRNTEAFF
-	TRBV11-2	-	TRBJ1-6	TGTGCCAGCACCCTATCGGGGGTTTCCTATAATTCACCCCTCCACTTT	CASTLSGVSYNSPLHF
-	TRBV14	-	TRBJ2-1	TGTGCCAGCAGCCAAGCCTCCTCGAGGGTCAATGAGCAGTTCTTC	CASSQASSRVNEQFF
-	TRBV7-8	-	TRBJ1-6	TGTGCCAGCAGCTTAACGAGAGACAGCCAAAATTCACCCCTCCACTTT	CASSLTRDSQNSPLHF
TRBD1	TRBV5-1	-	TRBJ1-2	TGCGCCAGCAGCTTGGAAGTTCAGGGGGCAGGTGGCTACACCTTC	CASSLEVQGAGGYTF
-	TRBV4-1	-	TRBJ2-7	TGCGCCAGCAGCCAACTCGTATCGTCCTACGAGCAGTACTTC	CASSQLVSSYEQYF
-	TRBV10-1	-	TRBJ1-1	TGCGCCAGAAACGGGGGGGAGAACACTGAAGCTTTCTTT	CARNGGENTEAFF
TRBD2	TRBV7-6	-	TRBJ2-1	TGTGCCAGCAGCTTAGCGCTGGGACTAGCAACGAGCTCCTACAATGAGCAGTTCTTC	CASSLALGLATSSYNEQFF
-	TRBV9	-	TRBJ1-1	TGTGCCAGCAGCGTAGAACAGACGGGGGAAGCTTTCTTT	CASSVEQTGEAFF
TRBD2	TRBV18	-	TRBJ2-5	TGTGCCAGCACTAGCGGGGGGAAAGAGACCCAGTACTTC	CASTSGGKETQYF
-	TRBV28	once	TRBJ1-4	TGTGCCAGCAGTCCCGTGGGAGGGCCTAATGAAGAACTGTTTTTT	CASSPVGGPNEELFF
TRBD1	TRBV5-5	-	TRBJ1-1	TGTGCCAGCAGCTTGCACAGGGGCGGAACTGAAGCTTTCTTT	CASSLHRGGTEAFF
TRBD2	TRBV12-5	-	TRBJ2-3	TGTGCTAGTGGTTTTGGGACTAGCGGGGGGGCTGGGAGAGATACGCAGTATTTT	CASGFGTSGGAGRDTQYF
-	TRBV28	-	TRBJ2-7	TGTGCCAGCAGTACGTACTCAAGCTCCTACGAGCAGTACTTC	CASSTYSSSYEQYF
TRBD2	TRBV7-3	-	TRBJ2-2	TGTGCCAGCAGCTTAATTGCTAGCGGGGGCACCGGGGAGCTGTTTTTT	CASSLIASGGTGELFF